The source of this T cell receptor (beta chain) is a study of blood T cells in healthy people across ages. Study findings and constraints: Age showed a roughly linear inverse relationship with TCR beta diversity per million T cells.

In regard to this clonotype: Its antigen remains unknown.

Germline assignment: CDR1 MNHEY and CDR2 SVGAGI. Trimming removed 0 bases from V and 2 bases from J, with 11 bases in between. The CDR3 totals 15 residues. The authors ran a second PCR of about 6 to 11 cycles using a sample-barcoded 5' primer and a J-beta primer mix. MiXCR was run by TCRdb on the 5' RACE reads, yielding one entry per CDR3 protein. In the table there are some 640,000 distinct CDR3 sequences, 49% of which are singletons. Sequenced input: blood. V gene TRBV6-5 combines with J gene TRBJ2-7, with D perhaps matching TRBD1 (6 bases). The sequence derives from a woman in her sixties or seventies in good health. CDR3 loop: CASSYSLGQTYEQYF. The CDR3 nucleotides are TGTGCCAGCAGTTACTCACTGGGACAAACCTACGAGCAGTACTTC.